Detailed here is one T cell receptor (beta chain). The data are from a study of blood T cell repertoires in COVID-19. Overall study: Sites across the United States, Italy and Spain contributed samples from acute and convalescent COVID-19.

Methods used by the authors: Estimated nucleated cell counts came from reference gene primer amplification. Sequencing was performed with immunoSEQ multiplex PCR; in TCRdb, only in-frame clones are kept and a portion is missing. The V and J calls and clone size were taken over from that table, and D and trimming were inferred from the DNA. In the table there are around 63,000 clones, 72% of which are singletons. The V gene lost 1 base and the J gene lost 0 bases, with 3 bases spanning the gap. This CDR3 comprises 13 residues. CDR1 and CDR2 (germline): SGHNT, YYREEE (reference sequence). Seattle enrolled patients during active infection and tracked them longitudinally.

Sequencing was performed on peripheral blood. V and J are TRBV5-4 and TRBJ2-3; D is unclear. The receptor was derived from a woman aged 70-85 years with COVID-19, enrolled during active disease. In nucleotides, the CDR3 is TGTGCCAGCAGCTTGACAAGCACAGATACGCAGTATTTT. Translation: CASSLTSTDTQYF.